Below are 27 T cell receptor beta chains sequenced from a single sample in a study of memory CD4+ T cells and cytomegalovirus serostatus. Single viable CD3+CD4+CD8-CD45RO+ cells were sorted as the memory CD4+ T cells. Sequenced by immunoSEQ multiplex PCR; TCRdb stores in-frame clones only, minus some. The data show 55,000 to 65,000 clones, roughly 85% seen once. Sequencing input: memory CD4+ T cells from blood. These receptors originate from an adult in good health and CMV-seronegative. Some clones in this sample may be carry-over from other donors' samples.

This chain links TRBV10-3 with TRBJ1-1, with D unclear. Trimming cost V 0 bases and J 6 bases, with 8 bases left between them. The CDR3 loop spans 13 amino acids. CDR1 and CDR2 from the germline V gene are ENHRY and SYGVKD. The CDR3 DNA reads TGTGCCATCAGTGAGTCGGTGTACGCTGAAGCTTTCTTT. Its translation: CAISESVYAEAFF.

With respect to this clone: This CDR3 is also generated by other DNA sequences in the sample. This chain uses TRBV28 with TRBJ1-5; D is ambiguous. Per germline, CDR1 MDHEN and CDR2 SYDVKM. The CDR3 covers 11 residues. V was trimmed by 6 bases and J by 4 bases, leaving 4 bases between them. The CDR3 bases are TGTGCCAGCAGCAGAAATCAGCCCCAGCATTTT. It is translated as CASSRNQPQHF. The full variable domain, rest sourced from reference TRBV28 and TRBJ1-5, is DVKVTQSSRYLVKRTGEKVFLECVQDMDHENMFWYRQDPGLGLRLIYFSYDVKMKEKGDIPEGYSVSREKKERFSLILESASTNQTSMYLCASSRNQPQHFGDGTRLSIL.

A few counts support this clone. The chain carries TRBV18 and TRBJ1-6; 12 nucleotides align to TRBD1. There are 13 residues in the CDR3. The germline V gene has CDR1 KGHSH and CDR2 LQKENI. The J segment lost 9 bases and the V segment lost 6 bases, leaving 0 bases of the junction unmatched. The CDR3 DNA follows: TGTGCCAGCTCGGGACAGGGGGCTTCACCCCTCCACTTT. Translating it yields CASSGQGASPLHF.

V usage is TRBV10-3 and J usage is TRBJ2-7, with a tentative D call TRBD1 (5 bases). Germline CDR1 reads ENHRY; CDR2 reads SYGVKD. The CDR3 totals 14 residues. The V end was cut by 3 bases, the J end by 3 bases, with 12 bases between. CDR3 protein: CAISDQGGIYEQYF. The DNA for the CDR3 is TGTGCCATCAGTGATCAGGGCGGCATCTACGAGCAGTACTTC.

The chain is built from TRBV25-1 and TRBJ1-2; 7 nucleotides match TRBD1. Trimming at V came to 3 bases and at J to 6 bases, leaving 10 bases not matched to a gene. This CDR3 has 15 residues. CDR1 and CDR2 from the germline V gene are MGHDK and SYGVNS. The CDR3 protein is CASSDPADRVDGYTF. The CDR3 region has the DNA TGTGCCAGCAGTGACCCCGCTGACAGGGTAGATGGCTACACCTTC.

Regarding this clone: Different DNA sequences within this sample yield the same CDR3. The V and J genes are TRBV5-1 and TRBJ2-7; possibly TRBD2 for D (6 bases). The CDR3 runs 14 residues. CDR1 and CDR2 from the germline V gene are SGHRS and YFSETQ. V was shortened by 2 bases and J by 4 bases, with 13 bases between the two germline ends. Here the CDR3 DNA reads TGCGCCAGCAGCTTTGGAGGGCAGGGTTACGAGCAGTACTTC. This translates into CASSFGGQGYEQYF.

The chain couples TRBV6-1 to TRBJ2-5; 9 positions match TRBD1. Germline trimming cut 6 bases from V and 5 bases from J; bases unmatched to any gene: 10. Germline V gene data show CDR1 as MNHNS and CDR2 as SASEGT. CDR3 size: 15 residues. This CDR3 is CASSAQMTGGETQYF. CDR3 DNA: TGTGCCAGCAGCGCGCAGATGACAGGGGGGGAGACCCAGTACTTC.

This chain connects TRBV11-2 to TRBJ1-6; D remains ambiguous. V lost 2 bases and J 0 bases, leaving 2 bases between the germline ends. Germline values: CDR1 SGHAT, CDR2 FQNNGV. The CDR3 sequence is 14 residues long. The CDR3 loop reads CASSLSSYNSPLHF. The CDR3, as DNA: TGTGCCAGCAGCTTAAGCTCCTATAATTCACCCCTCCACTTT.

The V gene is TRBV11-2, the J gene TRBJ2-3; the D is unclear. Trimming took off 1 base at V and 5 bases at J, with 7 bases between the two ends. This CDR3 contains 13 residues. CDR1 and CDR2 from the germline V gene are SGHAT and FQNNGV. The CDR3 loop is CASSLGLQDTQYF. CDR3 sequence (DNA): TGTGCCAGCAGCTTAGGGCTCCAAGATACGCAGTATTTT.

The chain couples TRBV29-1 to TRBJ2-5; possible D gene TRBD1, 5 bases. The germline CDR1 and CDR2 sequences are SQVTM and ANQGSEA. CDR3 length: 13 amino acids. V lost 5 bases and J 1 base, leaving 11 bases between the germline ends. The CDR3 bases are TGCAGCGTTATGGGGCAGCTCCAAGAGACCCAGTACTTC. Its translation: CSVMGQLQETQYF.

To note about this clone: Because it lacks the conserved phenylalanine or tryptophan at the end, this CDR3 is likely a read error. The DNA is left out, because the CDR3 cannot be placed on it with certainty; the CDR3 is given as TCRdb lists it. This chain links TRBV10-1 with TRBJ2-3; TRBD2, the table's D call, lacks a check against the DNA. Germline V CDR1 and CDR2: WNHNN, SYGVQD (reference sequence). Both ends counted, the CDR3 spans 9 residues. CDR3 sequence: CASSEPTRR.

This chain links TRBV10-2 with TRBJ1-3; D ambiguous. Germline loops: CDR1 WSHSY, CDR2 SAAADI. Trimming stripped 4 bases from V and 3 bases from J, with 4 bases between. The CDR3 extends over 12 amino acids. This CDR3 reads CASSAGGNTIYF. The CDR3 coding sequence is TGCGCCAGCAGTGCAGGTGGAAACACCATATATTTT.

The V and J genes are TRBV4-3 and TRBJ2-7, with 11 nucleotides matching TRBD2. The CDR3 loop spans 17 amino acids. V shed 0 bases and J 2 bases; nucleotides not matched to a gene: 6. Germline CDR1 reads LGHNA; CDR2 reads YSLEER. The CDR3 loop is CASSQEPTSGIPYEQYF. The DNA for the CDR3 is TGCGCCAGCAGCCAAGAACCGACTAGCGGGATCCCCTACGAGCAGTACTTC.

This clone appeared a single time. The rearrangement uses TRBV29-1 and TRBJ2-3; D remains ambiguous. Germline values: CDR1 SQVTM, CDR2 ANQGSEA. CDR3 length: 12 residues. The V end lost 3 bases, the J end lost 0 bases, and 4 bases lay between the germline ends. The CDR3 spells CSVEESTDTQYF. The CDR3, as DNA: TGCAGCGTTGAGGAAAGCACAGATACGCAGTATTTT.

The CDR3: CASSPGSATEAFF. In nucleotides, the CDR3 is TGTGCCAGCAGCCCGGGATCCGCAACTGAAGCTTTCTTT. The rearrangement uses TRBV5-6 and TRBJ1-1; D is undetermined. Germline CDR1 SGHDT, CDR2 YYEEEE. The CDR3 totals 13 residues. V was trimmed by 4 bases and J by 5 bases, leaving 12 bases between them.

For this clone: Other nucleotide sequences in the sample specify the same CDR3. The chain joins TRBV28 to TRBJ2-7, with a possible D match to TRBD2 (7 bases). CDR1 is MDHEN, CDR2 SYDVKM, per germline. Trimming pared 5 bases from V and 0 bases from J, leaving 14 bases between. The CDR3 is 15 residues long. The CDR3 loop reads CASSPRGASSYEQYF. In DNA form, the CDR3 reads TGTGCCAGCAGTCCCCGGGGGGCTAGCTCCTACGAGCAGTACTTC.

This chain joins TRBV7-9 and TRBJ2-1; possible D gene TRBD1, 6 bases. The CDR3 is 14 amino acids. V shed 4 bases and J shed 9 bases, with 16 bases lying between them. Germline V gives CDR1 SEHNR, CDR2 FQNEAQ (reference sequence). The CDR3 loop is CASSWGQMAGEQFF. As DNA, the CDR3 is TGTGCCAGCAGCTGGGGGCAGATGGCCGGTGAGCAGTTCTTC.

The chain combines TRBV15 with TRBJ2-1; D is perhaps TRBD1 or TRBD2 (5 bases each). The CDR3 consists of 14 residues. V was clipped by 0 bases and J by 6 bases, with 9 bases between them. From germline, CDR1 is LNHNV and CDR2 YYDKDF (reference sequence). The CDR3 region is CATSRDNGGNEQFF. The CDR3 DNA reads TGTGCCACCAGCAGAGATAATGGGGGCAATGAGCAGTTCTTC.

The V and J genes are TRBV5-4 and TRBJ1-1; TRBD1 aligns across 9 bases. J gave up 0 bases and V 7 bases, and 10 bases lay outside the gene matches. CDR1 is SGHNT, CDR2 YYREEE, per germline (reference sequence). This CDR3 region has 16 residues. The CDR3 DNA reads TGTGCCAGCGCAACCTGGACAGGGGTACTGAACACTGAAGCTTTCTTT. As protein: CASATWTGVLNTEAFF.

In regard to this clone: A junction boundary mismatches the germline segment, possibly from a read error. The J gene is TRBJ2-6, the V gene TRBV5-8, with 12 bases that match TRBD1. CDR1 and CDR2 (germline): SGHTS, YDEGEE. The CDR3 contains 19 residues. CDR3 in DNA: TGTGCCGGCAGCGCCGGCCGGGACAGGGGGCGGAGAGGGGCCAACGTCCTGACTTTC. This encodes CAGSAGRDRGRRGANVLTF.

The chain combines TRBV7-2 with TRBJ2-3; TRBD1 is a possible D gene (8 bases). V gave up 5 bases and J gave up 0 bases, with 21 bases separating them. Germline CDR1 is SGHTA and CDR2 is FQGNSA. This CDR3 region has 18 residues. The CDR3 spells CASSPRTGLAASTDTQYF. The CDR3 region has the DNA TGTGCCAGCAGCCCCCGGACAGGGCTAGCGGCTAGCACAGATACGCAGTATTTT.

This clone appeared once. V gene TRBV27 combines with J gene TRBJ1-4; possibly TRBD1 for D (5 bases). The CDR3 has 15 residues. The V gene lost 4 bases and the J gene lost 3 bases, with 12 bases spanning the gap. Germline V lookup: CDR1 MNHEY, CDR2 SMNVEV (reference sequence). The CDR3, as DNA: TGTGCCAGCAGTTCCAAAGGGGCGGCTAATGAAAAACTGTTTTTT. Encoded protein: CASSSKGAANEKLFF.

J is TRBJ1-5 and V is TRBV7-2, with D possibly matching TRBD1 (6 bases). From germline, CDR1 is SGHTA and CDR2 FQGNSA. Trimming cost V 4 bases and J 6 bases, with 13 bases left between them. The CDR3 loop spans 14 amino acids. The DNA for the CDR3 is TGTGCCAGCAGCTCCCAGGGGAGGTCTCAGCCCCAGCATTTT. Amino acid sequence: CASSSQGRSQPQHF.

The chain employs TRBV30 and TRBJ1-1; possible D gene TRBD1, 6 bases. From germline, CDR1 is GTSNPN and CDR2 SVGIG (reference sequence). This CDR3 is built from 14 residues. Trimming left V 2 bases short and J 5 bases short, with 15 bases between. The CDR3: CAWSYGGRGTEAFF. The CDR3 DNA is TGTGCCTGGAGTTACGGGGGGCGCGGAACTGAAGCTTTCTTT.

The CDR3 DNA follows: TGTGCCAGCAGCTTAGGCGGGAGGGCCCACTACGAGCAGTACTTC. Protein product: CASSLGGRAHYEQYF. The chain has TRBV7-2 and TRBJ2-7, with 9 positions matching TRBD2. Germline CDR1 reads SGHTA; CDR2 reads FQGNSA. Trimming cost V 1 base and J 3 bases; bases outside gene matches: 4. This CDR3 contains 15 residues.

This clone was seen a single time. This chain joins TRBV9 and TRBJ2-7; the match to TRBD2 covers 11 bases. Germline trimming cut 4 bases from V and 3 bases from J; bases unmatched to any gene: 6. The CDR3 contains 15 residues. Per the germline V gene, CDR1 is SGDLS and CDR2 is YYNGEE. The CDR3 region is CASSKTTSGVYEQYF. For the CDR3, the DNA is TGTGCCAGCAGCAAAACGACTAGCGGGGTCTACGAGCAGTACTTC.

CDR3 loop: CASMQGLAGARSYNEQFF. CDR3 sequence (DNA): TGTGCCAGCATGCAGGGACTAGCGGGTGCTCGCTCCTACAATGAGCAGTTCTTC. This sequence joins TRBV6-4 and TRBJ2-1; 12 bases are shared with TRBD2. V lost 7 bases, J lost 0 bases, and 10 bases stayed unmatched. The CDR3 is 18 amino acids. Germline V CDR1 and CDR2: MRHNA, SNTAGT.